This T cell receptor (beta chain) was sequenced during a study of post-analysis software for immune sequencing data. Study results and limitations: In patients, five or six TRBV segments were more frequent than in controls, with TRBV5-6, TRBV5-1 and TRBV20-1 among them. Patients with multiple sclerosis recorded significantly lower normalized Chao1 diversity than controls, the study found.

A word on this clonotype: Its antigen remains unidentified.

The CDR3 spans 15 residues. Germline lookup yields CDR1 DFQATT and CDR2 SNEGSKA (reference sequence). Trimming removed 3 bases from V and 4 bases from J; junction bases left unmatched: 8. Unique molecular identifiers featured in each of the TCR beta cDNA libraries. TCRdb reprocessed the PCR reads with MiXCR, giving one entry per CDR3 protein. The profile shows approximately 350,000 distinct CDR3 sequences, approximately 38% of them singletons. The sequence came from a girl aged 10-17 years with multiple sclerosis. Sequenced sample: blood. V and J are TRBV20-1 and TRBJ1-5; 8 nucleotides agree with TRBD1. CDR3 loop: CSASWTGTLNQPQHF. The CDR3 DNA reads TGCAGTGCTAGTTGGACAGGGACCTTGAATCAGCCCCAGCATTTT.